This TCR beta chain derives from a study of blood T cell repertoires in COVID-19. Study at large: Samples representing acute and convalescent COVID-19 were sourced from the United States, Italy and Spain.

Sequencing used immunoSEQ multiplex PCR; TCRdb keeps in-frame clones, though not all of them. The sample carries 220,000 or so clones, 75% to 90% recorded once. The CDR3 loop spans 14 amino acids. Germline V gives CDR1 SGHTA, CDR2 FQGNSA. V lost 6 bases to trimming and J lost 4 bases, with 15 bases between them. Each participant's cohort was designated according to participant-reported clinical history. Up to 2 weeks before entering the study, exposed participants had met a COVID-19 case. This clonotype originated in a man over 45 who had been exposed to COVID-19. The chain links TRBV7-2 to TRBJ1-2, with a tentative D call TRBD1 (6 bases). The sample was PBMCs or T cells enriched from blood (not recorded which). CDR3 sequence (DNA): TGTGCCAGCAGTCTAAAACAGGGTCGCTATGGCTACACCTTC. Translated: CASSLKQGRYGYTF.